Sequencing of this T cell receptor (beta chain) was carried out in a study of human T cells and chemical hapten exposure. Overall study context: Throughout a study of approximately 25 weeks, patients underwent weekly scalp administration of diphenylcyclopropenone doses. Overall study findings and caveats: More PT1 expanded TCRs went with higher patch test scores. There were significantly more large CDR3 similarity clusters among expanded TCRs than among controls.

The CDR3 runs 11 residues. The ends were cut back, 5 bases at V and 4 bases at J, with 6 bases in the middle. Germline values: CDR1 SQVTM, CDR2 ANQGSEA. In TCRdb, the RACE reads were re-called with MiXCR into one record per CDR3 protein. The table shows some 350,000 distinct CDR3 sequences, with about 7% occurring only once. Time point given: patch test 1, 2 weeks after DPC sensitization. This sample's treatment: therapeutic diphenylcyclopropenone sensitization with weekly scalp DPC. About this clonotype itself: Its antigen is still unknown.

This chain uses TRBV29-1 with TRBJ1-3, with D uncertain. The receptor was isolated from a woman aged 18 to 35 with alopecia areata. Some clones in this sample may be carry-over from other donors' samples. Sequences were derived from whole blood, sampled in connection with sensitization to the hapten diphenylcyclopropenone (DPC). DNA for the CDR3: TGCAGCGTTTCTCTCGGAAACACCATATATTTT. It specifies CSVSLGNTIYF.